Shown below are 15 T cell receptor beta chains from a single sample sequenced in a study of cytomegalovirus exposure and HLA in healthy donors. The PCR had 60 Vbeta and 13 Jbeta primers. Assay: immunoSEQ multiplex PCR; the TCRdb copy retains only in-frame clones and omits some. The data hold 200,000 to 250,000 clones, with roughly 88% observed a single time. Sequencing was done on a sample of PBMCs. These receptors all come from a boy aged 2 to 10 in good health and CMV-seronegative.

On this clone: One end of the junction fails to match germline, which may point to a read error. The chain uses TRBV7-7 and TRBJ2-3, with 7 bases that match TRBD1. The germline CDR1 and CDR2 sequences are SSHAT and FNYEAQ (reference sequence). The CDR3 has 16 amino acids. The CDR3 region has the DNA TGTGCTAGCAGCCCGGGGACAGCGGTGATGGTGGATACGCAGTATTTT. Its protein is CASSPGTAVMVDTQYF. The full variable domain, in which reference TRBV7-7 and TRBJ2-3 provide the parts outside the CDR3, is GAGVSQSPRYKVTKRGQDVTLRCDPISSHATLYWYQQALGQGPEFLTYFNYEAQPDKSGLPSDRFSAERPEGSISTLTIQRTEQRDSAMYRCASSPGTAVMVDTQYFGPGTRLTVL.

This clone was seen just once. V is TRBV29-1 and J is TRBJ2-7, with 7 bases lining up with TRBD1. This CDR3 region has 13 residues. Trimming removed 7 bases from V and 4 bases from J; junction bases left unmatched: 10. Germline CDR1 and CDR2: SQVTM and ANQGSEA. The CDR3 DNA is TGCAGCGCTGCCAGACAGGGTGTTTACGAGCAGTACTTC. This sequence encodes CSAARQGVYEQYF.

The V and J genes are TRBV29-1 and TRBJ2-1, with 8 positions matching TRBD1. This CDR3 is built from 13 residues. With 6 bases clipped from V and 9 bases from J, the junction kept 10 bases outside the gene matches. Germline loops: CDR1 SQVTM, CDR2 ANQGSEA. CDR3 DNA: TGCAGCGTAGCGGACAGGGATCAGGGTGAGCAGTTCTTC. This encodes CSVADRDQGEQFF.

The chain recombines TRBV5-1 with TRBJ2-1; D not resolved. In germline, CDR1 is SGHRS, CDR2 YFSETQ. Trimming shortened V by 0 bases and J by 6 bases, and 13 bases separated the two germline ends. The CDR3 spans 15 residues. The CDR3, as DNA: TGCGCCAGCAGCTTGGCACCTAGTGTTCTCAATGAGCAGTTCTTC. Its protein is CASSLAPSVLNEQFF.

This rearrangement joins TRBV7-9 to TRBJ2-7; no definite D call. The CDR3 loop spans 11 amino acids. Germline V gene data show CDR1 as SEHNR and CDR2 as FQNEAQ (reference sequence). Trimming stripped 5 bases from V and 5 bases from J, with 7 bases between. CDR3 sequence reads: CASSLRNEQYF. CDR3 bases: TGTGCCAGCAGCCTCAGGAACGAGCAGTACTTC. Together with reference TRBV7-9 and TRBJ2-7, the CDR3 gives the full variable domain: DTGVSQNPRHKITKRGQNVTFRCDPISEHNRLYWYRQTLGQGPEFLTYFQNEAQLEKSRLLSDRFSAERPKGSFSTLEIQRTEQGDSAMYLCASSLRNEQYFGPGTRLTVT.

The rearrangement links TRBV19 to TRBJ2-7, with 12 bases aligning to TRBD1. The CDR3 runs 15 residues. Trimming removed 4 bases from V and 7 bases from J; junction bases left unmatched: 8. CDR1 is LNHDA, CDR2 SQIVND, per germline (reference sequence). CDR3 coding DNA: TGTGCCAGTAGTACACAGGGACAGGGGGCCGGAGAGCAGTACTTC. Its translation: CASSTQGQGAGEQYF.

The rearrangement joins TRBV9 to TRBJ2-1; TRBD2 aligns across 13 bases. Germline-derived CDR1 and CDR2 are SGDLS and YYNGEE. The CDR3 spans 15 residues. Germline trimming cut 3 bases from V and 8 bases from J; bases unmatched to any gene: 5. Written as DNA, the CDR3 is TGTGCCAGCAGCGCAAGGACTAGCGGGAGCTATGAGCAGTTCTTC. This translates into CASSARTSGSYEQFF.

A single count supports this clone. This CDR3 is CARDHPREGRGYTF. In DNA, the CDR3 is TGTGCCAGAGATCACCCTCGGGAGGGCCGTGGCTACACCTTC. The V call is TRBV30, the J call TRBJ1-2; D uncertain. The CDR3 has 14 residues. Germline CDR1 and CDR2: GTSNPN and SVGIG (reference sequence). V dropped 8 bases and J dropped 7 bases, with 23 bases sitting between them.

The chain has TRBV5-5 and TRBJ1-3, with unresolved D. Between the trimmed V and J ends, which lost 2 bases and 0 bases, there was a span of 12 bases. Germline loops: CDR1 SGHKS, CDR2 YYEKEE (reference sequence). The CDR3 has 16 residues. The CDR3 is CASSFLGPSSGNTIYF. CDR3 nucleotide sequence: TGTGCCAGCAGCTTCCTGGGTCCTAGCTCTGGAAACACCATATATTTT.

V is TRBV9 and J is TRBJ1-1; 10 bases match TRBD1. CDR3 length: 14 residues. Germline V gives CDR1 SGDLS, CDR2 YYNGEE. After removal of 0 bases from V and 6 bases from J, the junction contained 2 bases not matched to a gene. The CDR3 coding sequence is TGTGCCAGCAGCGTAGGGGACAGGGGAGCTGAAGCTTTCTTT. It translates to CASSVGDRGAEAFF.

The chain couples TRBV30 to TRBJ1-5, with 7 bases matching TRBD1. The V and J ends lost 2 bases and 3 bases, in that order; junction bases with no gene match: 10. CDR1 and CDR2 (germline): GTSNPN, SVGIG (reference sequence). The CDR3 contains 16 residues. CDR3 loop: CAWSHPTGHTNQPQHF. For the CDR3, the DNA is TGTGCCTGGAGTCATCCGACAGGGCACACCAATCAGCCCCAGCATTTT.

Worth noting for this clone: One end of the junction is discordant with germline, which a read error may explain. V is TRBV7-7 and J is TRBJ2-1; 11 bases agree with TRBD2. The CDR3 has 15 residues. The germline gives CDR1 SSHAT, CDR2 FNYEAQ (reference sequence). The CDR3 sequence: CASSLVSGGADEQFF. The CDR3 DNA is TGTGCTAGCAGCTTAGTTAGCGGGGGGGCGGATGAGCAGTTCTTC.

In this sample, this clone turned up once. The chain recombines TRBV6-4 with TRBJ2-1; TRBD2 agrees at 14 bases. Germline-derived CDR1 and CDR2 are MRHNA and SNTAGT. After removal of 5 bases from V and 7 bases from J, the junction contained 4 bases not matched to a gene. The CDR3 consists of 15 residues. The CDR3 DNA sequence: TGTGCCAGCAGTAAGACTAGCGGGAGGGCAAATGAGCAGTTCTTC. It encodes CASSKTSGRANEQFF.

This clone was found once. The chain couples TRBV29-1 to TRBJ2-1; 8 bases are shared with TRBD2. CDR1 and CDR2 (germline): SQVTM, ANQGSEA. V was pared by 4 bases and J by 2 bases, with 7 bases of the junction left unmatched. The CDR3 spans 15 residues. Here the CDR3 DNA reads TGCAGCGTTGCGGGGGGGACTATCACCTACAATGAGCAGTTCTTC. Its translation: CSVAGGTITYNEQFF.

The V gene is TRBV19, the J gene TRBJ2-3, with 8 nucleotides matching TRBD2. V was clipped by 3 bases and J by 2 bases; unmatched bases: 4. This CDR3 is built from 15 residues. Germline loops: CDR1 LNHDA, CDR2 SQIVND (reference sequence). Here the CDR3 reads CASSIGGGFTDTQYF. CDR3 sequence (DNA): TGTGCCAGTAGTATCGGGGGGGGGTTCACAGATACGCAGTATTTT.